The 7 T cell receptor beta chains below were found in one sample sequenced in a study of blood T cell repertoires in COVID-19. Profiling relied on immunoSEQ multiplex PCR, and the TCRdb table lists in-frame clones only, not all of them. The profile shows 300,000 to 400,000 clones, around 87% of them singletons. The material sequenced was peripheral blood. These receptors were taken from a woman between 50 and 59 years old who had recovered from COVID-19.

This clone was observed a single time. This chain connects TRBV5-4 to TRBJ1-6, with TRBD1 matching over 9 bases. The germline V gene has CDR1 SGHNT and CDR2 YYREEE (reference sequence). CDR3 length: 13 amino acids. The ends lost 4 bases at V and 8 bases at J; junction bases unmatched: 1. DNA of the CDR3: TGTGCCAGCAGCCGGACAGGGGATTCACCCCTCCACTTT. Its protein is CASSRTGDSPLHF.

The chain uses TRBV15 and TRBJ1-5; D is possibly TRBD1 (6 bases). V lost 1 base and J lost 5, with 12 bases in between. This CDR3 comprises 15 residues. CDR1 and CDR2 from the germline V gene are LNHNV and YYDKDF (reference sequence). For the CDR3, the DNA is TGTGCCACCAGCAGAGGTAACAGGGCCCATCAGCCCCAGCATTTT. Residues: CATSRGNRAHQPQHF.

This rearrangement joins TRBV20-1 to TRBJ1-2; 8 bases are a match to TRBD1. CDR1 DFQATT and CDR2 SNEGSKA come from the germline V gene (reference sequence). The CDR3 consists of 11 residues. Trimming removed 3 bases from V and 8 bases from J; junction bases left unmatched: 2. CDR3 nucleotides: TGCAGTGCTAGGACAGGGGCAGGCTACACCTTC. Residues: CSARTGAGYTF.

The chain employs TRBV2 and TRBJ1-4; TRBD1 is a possible D gene (5 bases). CDR1 SNHLY and CDR2 FYNNEI come from the germline V gene. Trimming left V 3 bases short and J 0 bases short, with 14 bases between. The CDR3 contains 17 residues. The CDR3 spells CASSEFAAGTTNEKLFF. CDR3 coding DNA: TGTGCCAGCAGTGAGTTCGCGGCAGGGACAACTAATGAAAAACTGTTTTTT.

The count of this clone is one. The chain joins TRBV6-1 to TRBJ2-3, with D unclear. The germline CDR1 and CDR2 sequences are MNHNS and SASEGT. Trimming shortened V by 0 bases and J by 0 bases, and 10 bases separated the two germline ends. This CDR3 spans 16 amino acids. The CDR3 DNA reads as TGTGCCAGCAGTGAAGCGACACAACCTAGCACAGATACGCAGTATTTT. This sequence encodes CASSEATQPSTDTQYF.

V usage is TRBV11-2 and J usage is TRBJ1-2, with D perhaps TRBD1 (5 bases). This CDR3 region has 15 residues. V lost 0 bases and J 4 bases, leaving 12 bases between the germline ends. The germline gives CDR1 SGHAT, CDR2 FQNNGV. CDR3: CASSLDLGQLYGYTF. The CDR3 DNA reads as TGTGCCAGCAGCTTAGATTTGGGGCAGCTCTATGGCTACACCTTC.

This chain uses TRBV15 with TRBJ1-4, with D possibly TRBD1 on 5 matching bases. The CDR3 contains 17 residues. CDR1 and CDR2 (germline): LNHNV, YYDKDF (reference sequence). V was clipped by 3 bases and J by 7 bases, with 21 bases between them. CDR3 nucleotides: TGTGCCACCAGCAGCGCCGGGCAGGGTGTGAGGAGTGAAAAACTGTTTTTT. It is translated as CATSSAGQGVRSEKLFF. Drawing the rest from reference TRBV15 and TRBJ1-4, the complete variable domain is DAMVIQNPRYQVTQFGKPVTLSCSQTLNHNVMYWYQQKSSQAPKLLFHYYDKDFNNEADTPDNFQSRRPNTSFCFLDIRSPGLGDTAMYLCATSSAGQGVRSEKLFFGSGTQLSVL.